This T cell receptor (beta chain) originates from a study of CD8+CD57+ T cells in acquired aplastic anemia. Germline CDR1 SQVTM, CDR2 ANQGSEA. This CDR3 is built from 14 residues. V was cut by 6 bases and J by 3 bases, with 16 bases left in between. CDR3 and TCR beta VDJ profiling relied on genomic DNA as the template. TCRdb re-called the reads with MiXCR, one entry per CDR3 protein. Among approximately 190,000 distinct CDR3 sequences listed, 40% to 55% were seen once. Patients who underwent sequencing had shown CD8+CD57+ cell expansion by flow cytometry. Input material: sorted CD4+, CD8+, or CD8+CD57+ T cells (not recorded which) from PBMCs. The sequence came from a human donor with aplastic anemia. The V and J genes are TRBV29-1 and TRBJ2-3; a weak D match, TRBD2 (6 bases). The CDR3 DNA follows: TGCAGCGTGGACCCGTGGGAGGTTACAGATACGCAGTATTTT. Its translation: CSVDPWEVTDTQYF.